The source of this T cell receptor beta chain is a study of CD8 T cells in Susac syndrome. Random-hexamer reverse transcription was applied to about 0.5 to 1 ug RNA. TCRdb re-called the immunoSEQ multiplex PCR reads with MiXCR, one entry per CDR3 protein. Of around 190,000 distinct CDR3 sequences listed, roughly 92% are singletons. CDR3 length equals 14 residues. Trimming shortened V by 8 bases and J by 3 bases, and 17 bases separated the two germline ends. Per germline, CDR1 SGHTA and CDR2 FQGNSA. This clonotype was sampled from a human donor in good health. Sequencing was carried out using CD4+ T cells from PBMCs. J is TRBJ2-7 and V is TRBV7-2, with a possible D match to TRBD1 (6 bases). CDR3 amino acids: CASGPGGRSYEQYF. The CDR3 DNA reads as TGTGCCAGCGGCCCTGGGGGCAGAAGCTACGAGCAGTACTTC.